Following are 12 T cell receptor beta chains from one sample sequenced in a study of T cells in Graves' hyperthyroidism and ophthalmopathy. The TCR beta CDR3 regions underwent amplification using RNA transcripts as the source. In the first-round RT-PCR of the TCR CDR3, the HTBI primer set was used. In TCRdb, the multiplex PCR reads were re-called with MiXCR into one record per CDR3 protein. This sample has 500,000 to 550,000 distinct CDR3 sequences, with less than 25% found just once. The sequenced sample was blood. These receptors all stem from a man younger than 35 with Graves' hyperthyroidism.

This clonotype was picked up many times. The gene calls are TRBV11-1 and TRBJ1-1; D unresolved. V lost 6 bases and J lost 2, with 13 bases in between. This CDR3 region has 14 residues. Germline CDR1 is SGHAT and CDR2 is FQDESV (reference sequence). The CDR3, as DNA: TGTGCCAGCAGAAAAGCGGCCAGTAACACTGAAGCTTTCTTT. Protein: CASRKAASNTEAFF. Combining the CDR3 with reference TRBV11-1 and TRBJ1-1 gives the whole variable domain EAEVAQSPRYKITEKSQAVAFWCDPISGHATLYWYRQILGQGPELLVQFQDESVVDDSQLPKDRFSAERLKGVDSTLKIQPAELGDSAMYLCASRKAASNTEAFFGQGTRLTVV.

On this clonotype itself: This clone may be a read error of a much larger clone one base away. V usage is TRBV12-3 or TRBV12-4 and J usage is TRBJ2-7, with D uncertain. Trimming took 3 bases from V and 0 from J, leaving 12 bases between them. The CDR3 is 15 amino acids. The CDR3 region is CASSFKGRCSYEQYF. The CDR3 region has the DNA TGTGCCAGCAGTTTTAAGGGCCGGTGCTCCTACGAGCAGTACTTC.

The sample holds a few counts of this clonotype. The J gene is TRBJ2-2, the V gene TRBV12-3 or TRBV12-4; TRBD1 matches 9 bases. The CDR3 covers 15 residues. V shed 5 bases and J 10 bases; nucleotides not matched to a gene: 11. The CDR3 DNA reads TGTGCCAGCAGTCACACCGGGACAGGGAAAGAGGAGCTGTTTTTT. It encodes CASSHTGTGKEELFF.

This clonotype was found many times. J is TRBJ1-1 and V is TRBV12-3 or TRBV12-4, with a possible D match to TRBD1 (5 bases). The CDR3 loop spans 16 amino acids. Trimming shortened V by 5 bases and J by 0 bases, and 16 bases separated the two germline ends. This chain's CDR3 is CASSPLSGTVNTEAFF. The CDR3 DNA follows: TGTGCCAGCAGTCCGCTCTCCGGGACGGTGAACACTGAAGCTTTCTTT.

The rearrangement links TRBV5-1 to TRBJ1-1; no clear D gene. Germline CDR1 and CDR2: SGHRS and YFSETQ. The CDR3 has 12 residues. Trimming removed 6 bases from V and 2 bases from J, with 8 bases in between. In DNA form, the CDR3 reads TGCGCCAGCAAGGTCATAAACACTGAAGCTTTCTTT. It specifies CASKVINTEAFF.

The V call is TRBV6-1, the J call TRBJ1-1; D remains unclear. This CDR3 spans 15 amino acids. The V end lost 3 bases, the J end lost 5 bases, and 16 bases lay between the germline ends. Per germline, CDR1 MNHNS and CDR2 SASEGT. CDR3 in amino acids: CASSEMSDRSTEAFF. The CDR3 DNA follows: TGTGCCAGCAGTGAGATGTCGGACCGTAGTACTGAAGCTTTCTTT.

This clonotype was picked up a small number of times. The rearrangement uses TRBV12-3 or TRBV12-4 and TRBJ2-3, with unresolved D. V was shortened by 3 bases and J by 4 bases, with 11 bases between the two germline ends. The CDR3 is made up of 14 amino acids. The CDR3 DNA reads TGTGCCAGCAGTTTTACCGTCGATCCAGATACGCAGTATTTT. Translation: CASSFTVDPDTQYF.

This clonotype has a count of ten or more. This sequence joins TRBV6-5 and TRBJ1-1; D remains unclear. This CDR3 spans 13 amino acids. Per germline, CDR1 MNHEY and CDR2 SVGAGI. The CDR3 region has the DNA TGTTTCCTTTCGCGGGCCTTGAACACTGAAGCTTTCTTT. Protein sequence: CFLSRALNTEAFF.

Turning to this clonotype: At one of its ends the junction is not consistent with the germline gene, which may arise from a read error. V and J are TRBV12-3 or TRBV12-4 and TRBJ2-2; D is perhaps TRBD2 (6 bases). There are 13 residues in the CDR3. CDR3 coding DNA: TGTGCCAGCAGAGAGGGTGCGGGCGGGGAGCTGTGTTTT. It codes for CASREGAGGELCF.

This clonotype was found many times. The CDR3 here is CASSYWEGHQQPQHF. DNA for the CDR3: TGTGCCAGTAGTTATTGGGAGGGACACCAACAGCCCCAGCATTTT. The V call is TRBV19, the J call TRBJ1-5; perhaps TRBD1 as D (6 bases). The germline V and J ends were trimmed by 5 bases and 7 bases, with 18 bases remaining between them. The CDR3 extends over 15 amino acids. Germline V gene data show CDR1 as LNHDA and CDR2 as SQIVND (reference sequence).

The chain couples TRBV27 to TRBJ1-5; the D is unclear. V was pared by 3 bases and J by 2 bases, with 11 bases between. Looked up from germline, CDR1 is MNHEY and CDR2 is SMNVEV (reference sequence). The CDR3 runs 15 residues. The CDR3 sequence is CASSFFSGGNQPQHF. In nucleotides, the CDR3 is TGTGCCAGCAGTTTCTTTTCGGGCGGCAATCAGCCCCAGCATTTT.

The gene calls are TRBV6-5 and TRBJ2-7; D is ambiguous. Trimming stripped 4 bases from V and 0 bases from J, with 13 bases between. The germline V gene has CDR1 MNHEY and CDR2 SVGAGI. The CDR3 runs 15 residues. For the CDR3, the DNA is TGTGCCAGCAGTTCTGGCATTCTCCGCTCCTACGAGCAGTACTTC. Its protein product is CASSSGILRSYEQYF.